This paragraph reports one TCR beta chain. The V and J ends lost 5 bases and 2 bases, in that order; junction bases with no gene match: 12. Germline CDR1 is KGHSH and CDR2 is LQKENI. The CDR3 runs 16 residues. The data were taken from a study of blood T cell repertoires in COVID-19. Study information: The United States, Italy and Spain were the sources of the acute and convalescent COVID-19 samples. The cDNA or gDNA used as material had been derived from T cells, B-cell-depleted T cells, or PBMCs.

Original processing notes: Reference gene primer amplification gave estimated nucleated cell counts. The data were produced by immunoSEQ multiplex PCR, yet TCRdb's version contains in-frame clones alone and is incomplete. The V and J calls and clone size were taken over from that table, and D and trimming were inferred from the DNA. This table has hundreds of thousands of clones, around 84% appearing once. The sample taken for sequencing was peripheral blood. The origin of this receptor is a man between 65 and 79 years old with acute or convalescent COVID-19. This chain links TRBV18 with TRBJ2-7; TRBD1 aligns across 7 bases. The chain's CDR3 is CASSTRQGTLTYEQYF. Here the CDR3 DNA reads TGTGCCAGCTCAACCCGACAGGGTACCCTAACCTACGAGCAGTACTTC.